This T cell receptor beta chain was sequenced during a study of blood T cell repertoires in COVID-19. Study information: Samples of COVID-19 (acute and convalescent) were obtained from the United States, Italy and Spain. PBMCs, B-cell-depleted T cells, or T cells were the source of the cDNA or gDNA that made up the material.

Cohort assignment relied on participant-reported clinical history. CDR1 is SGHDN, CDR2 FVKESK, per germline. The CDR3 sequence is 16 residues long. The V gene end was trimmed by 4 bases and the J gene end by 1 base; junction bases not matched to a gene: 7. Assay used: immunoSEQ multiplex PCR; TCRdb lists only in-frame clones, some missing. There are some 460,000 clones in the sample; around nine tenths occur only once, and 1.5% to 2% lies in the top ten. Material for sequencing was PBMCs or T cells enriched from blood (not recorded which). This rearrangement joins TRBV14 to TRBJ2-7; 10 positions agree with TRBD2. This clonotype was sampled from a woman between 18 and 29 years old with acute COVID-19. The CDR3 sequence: CASSPSGRAISYEQYF. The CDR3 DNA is TGTGCCAGCAGCCCGAGCGGGAGGGCCATTTCCTACGAGCAGTACTTC.